This T cell receptor beta chain was captured in a study of T cell changes during pregnancy in multiple sclerosis (dated by TCRdb to about 2019). Broadly, across the study: The study examined how the T cell repertoire changed over the course of pregnancy in women with multiple sclerosis.

The library came from the immunoSEQ multiplex PCR assay. TCRdb mirrors the immuneACCESS table, restricted to in-frame sequences. Some clones are absent from its copies; in checked studies, under half trace to an unresolved V gene, and the reason for the others is unknown. Recorded for this sample are more than 65,000 clones; more than 90% of them occurred a single time. 2.3% of the sample lies in the top ten. This clone was seen only a few times. The antigen it recognizes is unknown. Base qualities are not at hand, and no much larger clone is one base apart. The V end gives up 5 bases and the J end 10 bases, leaving 10 bases in the junction not matched to a gene. The germline V gene provides CDR1 SGHTA and CDR2 FQGTGA. From cysteine to phenylalanine, the CDR3 is 15 amino acids long. Only the CDR3 DNA stays, 45 bases, in frame from base 1.

The sample here was peripheral blood, taken in the first trimester of pregnancy. The chain is made from TRBV7-3 and TRBJ1-6; the junction holds 8 bases that match TRBD1. This clonotype originated in a female donor with multiple sclerosis, enrolled in a pregnancy study. The nucleotide sequence reads as follows: TGTGCCAGCAGCACCGGGCAGGGGGCAGGATCACCCCTCCACTTT. The encoded protein is CASSTGQGAGSPLHF.